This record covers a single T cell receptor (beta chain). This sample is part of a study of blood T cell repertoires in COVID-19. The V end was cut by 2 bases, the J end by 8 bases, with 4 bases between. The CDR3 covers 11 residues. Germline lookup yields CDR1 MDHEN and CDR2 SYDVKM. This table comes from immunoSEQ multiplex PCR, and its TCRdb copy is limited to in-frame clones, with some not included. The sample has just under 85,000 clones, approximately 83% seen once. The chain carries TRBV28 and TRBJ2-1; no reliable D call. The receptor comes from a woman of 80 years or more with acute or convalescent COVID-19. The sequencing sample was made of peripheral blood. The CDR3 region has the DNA TGTGCCAGCAGTTTACGGGATGAGCAGTTCTTC. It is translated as CASSLRDEQFF.